This T cell receptor beta chain stems from a study of shared clonotypes between healthy human individuals. Profiling relied on immunoSEQ multiplex PCR, and the TCRdb table lists in-frame clones only, not all of them. The repertoire holds 500,000 to 650,000 clones, with roughly 79% as singletons. Trimming left V 2 bases short and J 7 bases short, with 12 bases between. This CDR3 region has 14 residues. Germline V gene lookup returns CDR1 SGHTA and CDR2 FQGNSA. The V gene is TRBV7-2, the J gene TRBJ2-1, with D perhaps being TRBD1 or TRBD2 (5 bases each). The receptor was derived from a middle-aged woman in good health. Some clones in this sample may be carry-over from other donors' samples. The sequenced sample was PBMCs. The CDR3 coding sequence is TGTGCCAGCAGCTTACTCCGGGACCGTAATGAGCAGTTCTTC. It specifies CASSLLRDRNEQFF.